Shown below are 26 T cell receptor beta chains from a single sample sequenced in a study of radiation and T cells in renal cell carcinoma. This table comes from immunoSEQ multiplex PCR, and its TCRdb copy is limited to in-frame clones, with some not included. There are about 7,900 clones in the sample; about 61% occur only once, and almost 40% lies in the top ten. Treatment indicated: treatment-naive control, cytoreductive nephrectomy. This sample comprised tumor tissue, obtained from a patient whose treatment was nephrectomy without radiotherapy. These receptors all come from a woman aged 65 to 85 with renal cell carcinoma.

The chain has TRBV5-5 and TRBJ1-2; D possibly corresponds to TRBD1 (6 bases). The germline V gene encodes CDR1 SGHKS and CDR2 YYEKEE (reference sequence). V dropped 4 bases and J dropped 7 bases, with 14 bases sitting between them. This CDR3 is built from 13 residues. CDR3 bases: TGTGCCAGCAGCGGGGGGGCAGGCCGTGGCTACACCTTC. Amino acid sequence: CASSGGAGRGYTF.

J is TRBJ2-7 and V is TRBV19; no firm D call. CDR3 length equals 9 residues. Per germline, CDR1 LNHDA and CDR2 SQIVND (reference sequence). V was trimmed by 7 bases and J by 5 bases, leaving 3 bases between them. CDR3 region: CASMNEQYF. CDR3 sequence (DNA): TGTGCCAGTATGAACGAGCAGTACTTC.

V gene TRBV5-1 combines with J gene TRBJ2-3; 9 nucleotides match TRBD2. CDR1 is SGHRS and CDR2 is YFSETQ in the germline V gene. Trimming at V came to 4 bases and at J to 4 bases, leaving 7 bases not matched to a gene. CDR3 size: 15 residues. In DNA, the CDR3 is TGCGCCAGCAGCCCAAACCTAGCGGGGTCAGATACGCAGTATTTT. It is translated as CASSPNLAGSDTQYF.

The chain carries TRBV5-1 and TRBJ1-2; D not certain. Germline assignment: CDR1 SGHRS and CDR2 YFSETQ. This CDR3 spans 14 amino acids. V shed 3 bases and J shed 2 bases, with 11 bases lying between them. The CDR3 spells CASSSAPGNYGYTF. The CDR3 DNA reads TGCGCCAGCAGCTCCGCCCCGGGAAACTATGGCTACACCTTC.

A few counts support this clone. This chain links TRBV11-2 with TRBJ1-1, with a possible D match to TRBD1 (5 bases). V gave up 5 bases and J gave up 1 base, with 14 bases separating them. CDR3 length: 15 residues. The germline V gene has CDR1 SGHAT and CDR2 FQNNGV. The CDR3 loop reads CASSHEGARNTEAFF. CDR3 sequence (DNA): TGTGCCAGCAGCCACGAAGGGGCCCGGAACACTGAAGCTTTCTTT.

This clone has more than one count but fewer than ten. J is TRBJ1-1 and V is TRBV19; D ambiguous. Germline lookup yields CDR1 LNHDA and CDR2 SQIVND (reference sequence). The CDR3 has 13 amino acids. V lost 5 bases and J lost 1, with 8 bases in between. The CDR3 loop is CASSGTPNTEAFF. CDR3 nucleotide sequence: TGTGCCAGTAGTGGCACACCGAACACTGAAGCTTTCTTT.

CDR3 DNA: TGTGCCAGCTCACGCAGCTCCTATAATTCACCCCTCCACTTT. This translates into CASSRSSYNSPLHF. This chain uses TRBV18 with TRBJ1-6; D remains unclear. Trimming shortened V by 4 bases and J by 0 bases, and 4 bases separated the two germline ends. CDR1 and CDR2 from the germline V gene are KGHSH and LQKENI. The CDR3 has 14 residues.

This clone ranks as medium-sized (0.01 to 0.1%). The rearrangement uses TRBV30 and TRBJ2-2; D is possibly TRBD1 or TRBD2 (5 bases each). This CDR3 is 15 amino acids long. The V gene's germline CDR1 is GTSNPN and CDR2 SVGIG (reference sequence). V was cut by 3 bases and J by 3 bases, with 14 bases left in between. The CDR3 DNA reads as TGTGCCTGGAGCCCATGGGACCGCTACACCGGGGAGCTGTTTTTT. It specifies CAWSPWDRYTGELFF.

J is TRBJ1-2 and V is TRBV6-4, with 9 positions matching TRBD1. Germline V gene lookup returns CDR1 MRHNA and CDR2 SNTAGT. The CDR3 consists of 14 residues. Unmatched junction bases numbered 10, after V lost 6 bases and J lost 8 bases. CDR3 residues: CASRLAQGAGGYTF. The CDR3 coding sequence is TGTGCCAGCAGACTAGCACAGGGGGCTGGGGGCTACACCTTC.

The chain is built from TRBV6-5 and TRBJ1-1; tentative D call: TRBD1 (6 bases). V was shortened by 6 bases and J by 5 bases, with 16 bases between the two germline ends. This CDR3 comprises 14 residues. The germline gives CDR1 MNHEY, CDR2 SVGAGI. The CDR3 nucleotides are TGTGCCAGCAGCTCCACTCAGGGGAGAACTGAAGCTTTCTTT. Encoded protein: CASSSTQGRTEAFF.

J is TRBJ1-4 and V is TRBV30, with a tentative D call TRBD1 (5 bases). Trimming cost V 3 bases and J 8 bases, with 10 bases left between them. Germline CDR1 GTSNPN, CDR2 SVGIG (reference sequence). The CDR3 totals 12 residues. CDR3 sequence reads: CAWRGTGEKLFF. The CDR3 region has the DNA TGTGCCTGGAGGGGGACTGGAGAAAAACTGTTTTTT.

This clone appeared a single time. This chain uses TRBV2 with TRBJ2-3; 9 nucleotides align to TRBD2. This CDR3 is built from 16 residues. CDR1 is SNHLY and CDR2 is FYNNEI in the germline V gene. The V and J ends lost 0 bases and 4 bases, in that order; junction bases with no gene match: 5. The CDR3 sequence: CASSEAASGGSDTQYF. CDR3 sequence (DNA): TGTGCCAGCAGTGAAGCAGCCAGCGGGGGGTCAGATACGCAGTATTTT. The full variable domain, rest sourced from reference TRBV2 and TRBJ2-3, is EPEVTQTPSHQVTQMGQEVILRCVPISNHLYFYWYRQILGQKVEFLVSFYNNEISEKSEIFDDQFSVERPDGSNFTLKIRSTKLEDSAMYFCASSEAASGGSDTQYFGPGTRLTVL.

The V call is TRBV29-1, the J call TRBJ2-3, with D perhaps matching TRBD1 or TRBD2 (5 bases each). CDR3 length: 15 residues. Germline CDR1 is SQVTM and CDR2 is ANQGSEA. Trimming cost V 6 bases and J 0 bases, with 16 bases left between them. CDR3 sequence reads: CSVETGTTSTDTQYF. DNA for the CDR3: TGCAGCGTCGAGACCGGGACGACTAGCACAGATACGCAGTATTTT.

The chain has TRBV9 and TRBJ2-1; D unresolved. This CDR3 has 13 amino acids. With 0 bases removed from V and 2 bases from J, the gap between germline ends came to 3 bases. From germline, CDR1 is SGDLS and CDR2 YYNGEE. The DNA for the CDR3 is TGTGCCAGCAGCGTAGGGGCCTACAATGAGCAGTTCTTC. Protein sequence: CASSVGAYNEQFF.

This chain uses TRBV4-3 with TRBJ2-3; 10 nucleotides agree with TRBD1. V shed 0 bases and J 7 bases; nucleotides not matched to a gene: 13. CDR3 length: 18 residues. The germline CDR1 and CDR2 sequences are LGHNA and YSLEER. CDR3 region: CASSQDGQGEVRDNTQYF. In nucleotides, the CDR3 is TGCGCCAGCAGCCAAGATGGACAGGGGGAGGTGAGGGATAATACGCAGTATTTT.

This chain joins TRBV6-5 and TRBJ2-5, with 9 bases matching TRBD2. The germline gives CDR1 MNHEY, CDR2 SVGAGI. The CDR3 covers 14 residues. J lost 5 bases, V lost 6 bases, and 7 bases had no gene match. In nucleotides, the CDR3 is TGTGCCAGCAGACAGGGACTAGCTTCGGAGACCCAGTACTTC. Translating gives CASRQGLASETQYF.

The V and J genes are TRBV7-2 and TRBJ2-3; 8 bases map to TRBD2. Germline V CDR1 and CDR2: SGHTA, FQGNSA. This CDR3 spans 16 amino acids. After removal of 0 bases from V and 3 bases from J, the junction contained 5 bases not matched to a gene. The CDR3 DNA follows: TGTGCCAGCAGCTTAGCCACTAGCGGAACTACAGATACGCAGTATTTT. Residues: CASSLATSGTTDTQYF.

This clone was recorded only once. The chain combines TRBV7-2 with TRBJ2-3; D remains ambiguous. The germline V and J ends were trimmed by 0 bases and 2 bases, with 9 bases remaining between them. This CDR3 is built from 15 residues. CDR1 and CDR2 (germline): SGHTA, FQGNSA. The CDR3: CASSLATVLTDTQYF. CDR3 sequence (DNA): TGTGCCAGCAGCTTAGCGACGGTTCTCACAGATACGCAGTATTTT.

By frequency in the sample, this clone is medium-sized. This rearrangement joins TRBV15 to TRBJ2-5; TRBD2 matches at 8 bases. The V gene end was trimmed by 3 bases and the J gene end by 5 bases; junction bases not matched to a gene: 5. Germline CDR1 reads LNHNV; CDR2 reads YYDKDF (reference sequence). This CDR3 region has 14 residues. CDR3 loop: CATSSLAGWETQYF. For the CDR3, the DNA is TGTGCCACCAGCAGCTTAGCGGGGTGGGAGACCCAGTACTTC.

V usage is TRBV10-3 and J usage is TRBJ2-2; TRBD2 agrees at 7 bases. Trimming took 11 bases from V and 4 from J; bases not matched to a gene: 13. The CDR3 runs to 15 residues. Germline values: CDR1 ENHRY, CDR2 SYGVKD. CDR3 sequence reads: CASHGAGVSTGELFF. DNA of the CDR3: TGTGCCTCCCACGGGGCGGGGGTTAGCACCGGGGAGCTGTTTTTT.

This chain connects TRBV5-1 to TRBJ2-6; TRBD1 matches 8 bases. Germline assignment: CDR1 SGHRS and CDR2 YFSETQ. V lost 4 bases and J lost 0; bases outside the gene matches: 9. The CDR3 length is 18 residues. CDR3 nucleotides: TGCGCCAGCAGCCCGCGACAGGGGACACGCTCTGGGGCCAACGTCCTGACTTTC. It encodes CASSPRQGTRSGANVLTF.

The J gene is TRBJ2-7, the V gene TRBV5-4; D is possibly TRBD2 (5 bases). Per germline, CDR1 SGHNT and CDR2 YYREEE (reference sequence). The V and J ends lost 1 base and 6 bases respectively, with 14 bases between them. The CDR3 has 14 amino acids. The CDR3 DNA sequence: TGTGCCAGCAGCTTGCGACGGCGGGCCGTCGAGCAGTACTTC. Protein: CASSLRRRAVEQYF.

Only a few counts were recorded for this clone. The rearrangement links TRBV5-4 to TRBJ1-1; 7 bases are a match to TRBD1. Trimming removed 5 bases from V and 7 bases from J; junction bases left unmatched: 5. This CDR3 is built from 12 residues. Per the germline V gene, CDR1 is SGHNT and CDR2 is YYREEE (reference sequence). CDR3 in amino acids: CASRMDRREAFF. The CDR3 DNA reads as TGTGCCAGCAGGATGGACAGGCGTGAAGCTTTCTTT.

CDR3 sequence (DNA): TGTGCCTGGAGTGTATACGGGACAGGGGGCATCTACAATGAGCAGTTCTTC. Amino acid sequence: CAWSVYGTGGIYNEQFF. This chain joins TRBV30 and TRBJ2-1, with 12 nucleotides matching TRBD1. V was clipped by 0 bases and J by 3 bases; unmatched bases: 6. The CDR3 runs to 17 residues. The germline V gene encodes CDR1 GTSNPN and CDR2 SVGIG (reference sequence).

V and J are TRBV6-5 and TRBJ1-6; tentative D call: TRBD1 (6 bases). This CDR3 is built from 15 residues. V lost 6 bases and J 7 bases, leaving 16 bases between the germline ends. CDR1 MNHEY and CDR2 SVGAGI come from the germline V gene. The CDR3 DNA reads TGTGCCAGCAGAACTAGACAGGACAAAAATTCACCCCTCCACTTT. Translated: CASRTRQDKNSPLHF.

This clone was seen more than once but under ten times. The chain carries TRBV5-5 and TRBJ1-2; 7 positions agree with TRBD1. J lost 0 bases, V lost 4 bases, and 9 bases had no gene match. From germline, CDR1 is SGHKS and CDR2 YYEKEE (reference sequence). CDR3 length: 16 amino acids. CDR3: CASSGLGQPANYGYTF. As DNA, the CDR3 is TGTGCCAGCAGCGGATTGGGACAGCCAGCTAACTATGGCTACACCTTC. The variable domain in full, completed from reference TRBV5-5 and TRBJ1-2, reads DAGVTQSPTHLIKTRGQQVTLRCSPISGHKSVSWYQQVLGQGPQFIFQYYEKEERGRGNFPDRFSARQFPNYSSELNVNALLLGDSALYLCASSGLGQPANYGYTFGSGTRLTVV.